These 18 T cell receptor beta chains were all obtained from the same sample, sequenced in a study of metastatic and nonmetastatic thyroid tumors. Using MiXCR, TCRdb reanalyzed the PCR reads. The table includes about 39,000 clones, 15% to 20% detected once. No treatment of any kind had been given to any patient before thyroid surgery. Sequenced material: tumor tissue. These receptors were obtained from a female donor with papillary thyroid cancer or a benign thyroid nodule (not recorded which). Some clones in this sample may be carry-over from other donors' samples.

This clone has ten or more counts. The genes are TRBV2 and TRBJ1-2; 7 nucleotides line up with TRBD1. The germline V gene has CDR1 SNHLY and CDR2 FYNNEI. The length of the CDR3 is 13 residues. V dropped 7 bases and J dropped 8; count of bases not matched to a gene: 10. The CDR3 region is CASNLDRAEGYTF. The DNA for the CDR3 is TGTGCCAGCAACCTCGACAGGGCTGAAGGCTACACCTTC.

The chain joins TRBV5-1 to TRBJ1-2, with 8 bases matching TRBD1. CDR1 is SGHRS, CDR2 YFSETQ, per germline. Trimming removed 4 bases from V and 8 bases from J; junction bases left unmatched: 7. The CDR3 has 13 residues. The CDR3 DNA follows: TGCGCCAGCAGCCGCGGGACAGGTTCCGGCTACACCTTC. Translated: CASSRGTGSGYTF.

In its sample, this clone was seen many times. The V call is TRBV27, the J call TRBJ2-1; no clear D gene. This CDR3 is 11 amino acids long. Germline V gene sequence: CDR1 MNHEY, CDR2 SMNVEV (reference sequence). The V and J ends lost 6 bases and 9 bases respectively, with 9 bases between them. CDR3 protein: CASRLGREQFF. The CDR3 DNA reads as TGTGCCAGCAGGCTAGGGCGTGAGCAGTTCTTC.

This clone was seen a handful of times. The chain joins TRBV28 to TRBJ1-2, with 9 bases matching TRBD1. Germline V gene sequence: CDR1 MDHEN, CDR2 SYDVKM. The CDR3 contains 15 residues. V was clipped by 6 bases and J by 0 bases; unmatched bases: 5. CDR3 residues: CASRTTGGANYGYTF. CDR3 in DNA: TGTGCCAGCAGAACGACAGGGGGGGCTAACTATGGCTACACCTTC.

This clone was detected a few times. The genes are TRBV6-1 and TRBJ2-1, with 10 bases that match TRBD1. This CDR3 has 15 residues. The junction had 11 bases not matched to a gene; V was cut back by 6 bases and J by 9 bases. Germline CDR1 is MNHNS and CDR2 is SASEGT. Written as DNA, the CDR3 is TGTGCCAGCAGGTCGGGACAGGGGATGTTGAGTGAGCAGTTCTTC. Translation gives CASRSGQGMLSEQFF.

As regards this clone: One junction end disagrees with the germline gene, perhaps due to a read error. The genes are TRBV28 and TRBJ2-5, with 9 bases that match TRBD1. The length of the CDR3 is 15 residues. The germline CDR1 and CDR2 sequences are MDHEN and SYDVKM. CDR3 amino acids: CASSAEQGAMKTKYF. The CDR3 region has the DNA TGTGCCAGCAGTGCGGAACAGGGGGCGATGAAGACCAAGTACTTC.

This clone was detected ten times or more. The rearrangement joins TRBV7-9 to TRBJ2-1, with 9 bases that match TRBD1. Germline V CDR1 and CDR2: SEHNR, FQNEAQ (reference sequence). The CDR3 runs 15 residues. Unmatched junction bases numbered 4, after V lost 4 bases and J lost 3 bases. The CDR3 bases are TGTGCCAGCAGCTCTGGACAGGGGTTCTACAATGAGCAGTTCTTC. Amino acid sequence: CASSSGQGFYNEQFF.

This chain connects TRBV27 to TRBJ2-1, with 9 bases aligning to TRBD1. Germline V CDR1 and CDR2: MNHEY, SMNVEV (reference sequence). V gave up 4 bases and J gave up 8 bases; unmatched junction bases: 9. CDR3 length: 15 residues. CDR3 amino acids: CASSSPVQGAHEQFF. The CDR3 nucleotides are TGTGCCAGCAGTTCCCCGGTACAGGGGGCCCATGAGCAGTTCTTC.

This clone was found many times. This chain joins TRBV12-3 or TRBV12-4 and TRBJ2-3, with D hard to call. There are 15 residues in the CDR3. V lost 1 base to trimming and J lost 1 base, with 9 bases between them. CDR3 coding DNA: TGTGCCAGCAGTTTAGTCCTTACGGGCACAGATACGCAGTATTTT. This gives the protein CASSLVLTGTDTQYF.

The sample holds a few counts of this clone. This chain joins TRBV6-5 and TRBJ2-1; D remains ambiguous. The CDR3 has 11 residues. V gave up 11 bases and J gave up 6 bases, with 11 bases separating them. The germline CDR1 and CDR2 sequences are MNHEY and SVGAGI. CDR3 sequence reads: CAVGYSNEQFF. CDR3 in DNA: TGTGCCGTCGGTTACTCCAATGAGCAGTTCTTC.

At least ten counts were recorded for this clone. The rearrangement links TRBV4-1 to TRBJ1-2; maybe TRBD1 (5 bases). This CDR3 is built from 14 residues. V was trimmed by 2 bases and J by 11 bases, leaving 18 bases between them. The germline CDR1 and CDR2 sequences are MGHRA and YSYEKL. CDR3 region: CASSQPTDGGGYTF. CDR3 coding DNA: TGCGCCAGCAGCCAACCGACCGATGGGGGGGGTTACACCTTC.

The J gene is TRBJ2-1, the V gene TRBV4-1; 8 bases agree with TRBD1. CDR3 length: 15 amino acids. V trimming: 2 bases; J trimming: 7 bases; junction bases outside the gene matches: 7. The V gene's germline CDR1 is MGHRA and CDR2 YSYEKL. The chain's CDR3 is CASSQPRGLGNEQFF. CDR3 in DNA: TGCGCCAGCAGCCAACCCAGGGGGCTCGGGAATGAGCAGTTCTTC.

This clone came up many times. The V call is TRBV7-3, the J call TRBJ1-1; no clear D. The germline V gene has CDR1 SGHTA and CDR2 FQGTGA. The CDR3 runs to 13 residues. The V gene lost 5 bases and the J gene lost 1 base, with 8 bases spanning the gap. The CDR3 DNA is TGTGCCAGCAGCGCCGTTACGAACACTGAAGCTTTCTTT. As protein: CASSAVTNTEAFF.

As regards this clone: Given a much more abundant clone one base away, this may be a read error. This chain uses TRBV6-1 with TRBJ2-2; no definite D call. Germline lookup yields CDR1 MNHNS and CDR2 SASEGT. Trimming took off 7 bases at V and 4 bases at J, with 13 bases between the two ends. This CDR3 region has 14 residues. CDR3 loop: CASKSVSFTGELFF. The CDR3 DNA is TGTGCCAGCAAGAGCGTCTCTTTCACCGGGGAGCTGTTTTTT.

The chain combines TRBV6-5 with TRBJ2-2; D gene uncertain. The CDR3 consists of 17 residues. V was trimmed by 0 bases and J by 2 bases, leaving 13 bases between them. Germline V gene lookup returns CDR1 MNHEY and CDR2 SVGAGI. The CDR3 spells CASSYSGRPANTGELFF. CDR3 sequence (DNA): TGTGCCAGCAGTTACTCTGGCAGACCTGCTAACACCGGGGAGCTGTTTTTT.

In its sample, this clone was seen many times. The V call is TRBV20-1, the J call TRBJ2-7; 14 bases map to TRBD2. The CDR3 loop spans 16 amino acids. Germline V gene sequence: CDR1 DFQATT, CDR2 SNEGSKA (reference sequence). V trimming: 3 bases; J trimming: 0 bases; junction bases outside the gene matches: 4. CDR3 DNA: TGCAGTGCTAGTCACGGGACTAGCGGGAGCTCCTACGAGCAGTACTTC. Its translation is CSASHGTSGSSYEQYF.

This clone was counted at least ten times. The rearrangement joins TRBV6-1 to TRBJ1-3, with TRBD1 matching over 9 bases. CDR1 and CDR2 from the germline V gene are MNHNS and SASEGT. The V and J ends lost 7 bases and 7 bases, in that order; junction bases with no gene match: 8. The CDR3 runs 14 residues. DNA of the CDR3: TGTGCCAGCATGTCTTCCGGGACAGGGAACACCATATATTTT. This encodes CASMSSGTGNTIYF.

This clone was seen more than once but under ten times. The chain links TRBV6-1 to TRBJ2-2; the D gene could be TRBD1 or TRBD2 (7 bases each). The V gene lost 0 bases and the J gene lost 7 bases, with 15 bases spanning the gap. CDR1 MNHNS and CDR2 SASEGT come from the germline V gene. The CDR3 runs to 16 residues. The CDR3 region has the DNA TGTGCCAGCAGTGAAGCTTGGGAGGGGGCGGTCGGGGAGCTGTTTTTT. Protein product: CASSEAWEGAVGELFF.